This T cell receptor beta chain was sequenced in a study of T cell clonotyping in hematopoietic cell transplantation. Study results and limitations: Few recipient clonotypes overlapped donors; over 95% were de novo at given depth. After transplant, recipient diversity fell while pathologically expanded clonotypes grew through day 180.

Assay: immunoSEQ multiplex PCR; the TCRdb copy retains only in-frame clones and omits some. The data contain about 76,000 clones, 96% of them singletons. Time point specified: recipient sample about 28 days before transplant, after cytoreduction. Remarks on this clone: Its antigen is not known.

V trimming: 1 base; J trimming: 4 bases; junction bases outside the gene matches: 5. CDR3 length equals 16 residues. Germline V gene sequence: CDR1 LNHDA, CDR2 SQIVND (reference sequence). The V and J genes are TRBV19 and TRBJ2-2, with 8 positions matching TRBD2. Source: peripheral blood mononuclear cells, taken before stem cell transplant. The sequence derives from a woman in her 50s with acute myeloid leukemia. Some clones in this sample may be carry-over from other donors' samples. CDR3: CASSIGTSGGTGELFF. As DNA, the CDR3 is TGTGCCAGTAGTATAGGCACTAGCGGAGGCACCGGGGAGCTGTTTTTT. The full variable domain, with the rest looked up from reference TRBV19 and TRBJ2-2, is DGGITQSPKYLFRKEGQNVTLSCEQNLNHDAMYWYRQDPGQGLRLIYYSQIVNDFQKGDIAEGYSVSREKKESFPLTVTSAQKNPTAFYLCASSIGTSGGTGELFFGEGSRLTVL.